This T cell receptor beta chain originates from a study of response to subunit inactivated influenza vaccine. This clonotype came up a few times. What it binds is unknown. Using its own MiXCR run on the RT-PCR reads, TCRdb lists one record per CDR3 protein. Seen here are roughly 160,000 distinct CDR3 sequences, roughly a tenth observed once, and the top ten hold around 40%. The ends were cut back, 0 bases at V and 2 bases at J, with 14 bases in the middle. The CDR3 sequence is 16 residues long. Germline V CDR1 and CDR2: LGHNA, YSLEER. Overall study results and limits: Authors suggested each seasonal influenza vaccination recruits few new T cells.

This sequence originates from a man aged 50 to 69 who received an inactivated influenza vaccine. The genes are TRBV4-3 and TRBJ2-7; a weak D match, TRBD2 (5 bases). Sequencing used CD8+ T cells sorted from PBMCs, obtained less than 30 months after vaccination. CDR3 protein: CASSQDLLAGPYEQYF. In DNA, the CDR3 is TGCGCCAGCAGCCAAGATCTGCTGGCGGGCCCCTACGAGCAGTACTTC.